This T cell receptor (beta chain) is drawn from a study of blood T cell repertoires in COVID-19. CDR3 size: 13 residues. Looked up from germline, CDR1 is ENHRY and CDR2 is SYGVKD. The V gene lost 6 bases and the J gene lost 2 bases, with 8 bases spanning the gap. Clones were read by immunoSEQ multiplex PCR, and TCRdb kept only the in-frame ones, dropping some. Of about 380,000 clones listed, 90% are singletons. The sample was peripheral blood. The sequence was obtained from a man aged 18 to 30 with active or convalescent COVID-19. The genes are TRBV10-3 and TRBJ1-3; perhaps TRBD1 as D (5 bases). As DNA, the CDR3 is TGTGCCATCAGCAGGGATGCTGGAAACACCATATATTTT. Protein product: CAISRDAGNTIYF.